The rows below give T cell receptor beta chains drawn from one sample of a study of T cell changes during pregnancy in multiple sclerosis. Assay used: immunoSEQ multiplex PCR; TCRdb lists only in-frame clones, some missing. The table lists about 60,000 clones, about 92% of them singletons. This specimen consisted of peripheral blood, obtained in the third trimester of pregnancy. The source of these receptors is a female donor in good health, enrolled as a control in a pregnancy study. The CDR3 runs from the conserved cysteine through the conserved F or W. The order of the fields is D gene, clone size, J gene, V gene, CDR3 DNA, CDR3 protein. A D gene is named only where the DNA matches it firmly. Size is stated for part of the rows, as once, few or many counts, or as a class when the clone is expanded.

TRBD1	NA	TRBJ2-7	TRBV7-9	TGTGCCAGCAGCGCCCCCAGGGGGAGCTCCTACGAGCAGTACTTC	CASSAPRGSSYEQYF
TRBD2	once	TRBJ2-1	TRBV18	TGTGCCAGCTCACCACCTATCGCGGGAGGGTTAAGAAATGAGCAGTTCTTC	CASSPPIAGGLRNEQFF
NA	NA	TRBJ1-2	TRBV19	TGTGCCAGTAGCCTCCTTCCCCCTAGGTATGGCTACACCTTC	CASSLLPPRYGYTF
TRBD1	NA	TRBJ1-2	TRBV9	TGTGCCAGCAGCGTAGCGGGACAGGGTAAATCTGGCTACACCTTC	CASSVAGQGKSGYTF
NA	NA	TRBJ1-2	TRBV7-2	TGTGCCAGCAGCTTAGCGGACCTGGCGGGGGCCAACTATGGCTACACCTTC	CASSLADLAGANYGYTF
NA	NA	TRBJ2-1	TRBV2	TGTGCCAGCAGTGGAGACAATGAGCAGTTCTTC	CASSGDNEQFF
NA	NA	TRBJ1-1	TRBV19	TGTGCCAGTAGTTCCGACAGGTCCAAAGCTTTCTTT	CASSSDRSKAFF
TRBD2	NA	TRBJ2-5	TRBV27	TGTGCCAGCAGTCCATTGACTAGCGGAGAGACCCAGTACTTC	CASSPLTSGETQYF
NA	NA	TRBJ1-3	TRBV27	TGTGCCAGCATCCCAGGCTCTGGAAACACCATATATTTT	CASIPGSGNTIYF
NA	NA	TRBJ2-5	TRBV7-2	TGTGCCAGCAGCTTAGATCCGTTGGAGACCCAGTACTTC	CASSLDPLETQYF
NA	once	TRBJ2-7	TRBV19	TGTGCCTCCGGACAGACCTACGAGCAGTACTTC	CASGQTYEQYF
TRBD1	NA	TRBJ1-2	TRBV30	TGTGCCTGGAGTGTAGCGGACAGGTGGTGCACCTTC	CAWSVADRWCTF
NA	NA	TRBJ2-7	TRBV2	TGTGCCAGCAAAAACTACGAGCAGTACTTC	CASKNYEQYF
NA	NA	TRBJ1-2	TRBV6-6	TGTGCCAGCAGCCGCGGACAGTCTAACTATGGCTACACCTTC	CASSRGQSNYGYTF
NA	NA	TRBJ2-2	TRBV11-2	TGTGCCAGCAGCTGGGGGGGGCTCGACACCGGGGAGCTGTTTTTT	CASSWGGLDTGELFF
NA	NA	TRBJ1-5	TRBV6-1	TGTGCCAGCAGTGATTATGGAGGTGGGAGCAATCAGCCCCAGCATTTT	CASSDYGGGSNQPQHF
NA	NA	TRBJ1-3	TRBV5-1	TGCGCCAGCAGCTTCGGAGACCACTCTGGAAACACCATATATTTT	CASSFGDHSGNTIYF
TRBD2	NA	TRBJ2-3	TRBV4-1	TGCGCCAGCAGCCACGGACTAGCGGGAGCAGATACGCAGTATTTT	CASSHGLAGADTQYF
TRBD2	NA	TRBJ2-7	TRBV7-2	TGTGCCAGCAGCTTAGCGACTAGCGGGAGGGCTTACGAGCAGTACTTC	CASSLATSGRAYEQYF
TRBD1	once	TRBJ1-6	TRBV9	TGTGCCAGCAGCGGACTTGCCGGGACAGGACGAGGACCCCTCCACTTT	CASSGLAGTGRGPLHF
NA	NA	TRBJ1-1	TRBV7-2	TGTGCCAGCTCTCCAGGGTTCACTGAAGCTTTCTTT	CASSPGFTEAFF
NA	NA	TRBJ1-4	TRBV18	TGTGCCAGCTCACCCACCGGGGGACCCCCCATTTTT	CASSPTGGPPIF
TRBD2	NA	TRBJ2-5	TRBV27	TGTGCCAGCAGTTCGACCCAGCGGGAGGACCAAGAGACCCAGTACTTC	CASSSTQREDQETQYF
NA	NA	TRBJ2-7	TRBV6-1	TGTGCCAGCAGTCTACAGTACGAGCAGTACTTC	CASSLQYEQYF
NA	once	TRBJ1-2	TRBV7-2	TGTGCCAGCAGCTCAGGGTTCGATGGCTACACCTTC	CASSSGFDGYTF
NA	once	TRBJ2-3	TRBV9	TGTGCCAGCAGCGCCGGGGGGCCTGTAACCGATACGCAGTATTTT	CASSAGGPVTDTQYF
NA	NA	TRBJ2-7	TRBV6-5	TGTGCCAGCAGTTACACGACTAGCTACGAGCAGTACTTC	CASSYTTSYEQYF
NA	NA	TRBJ1-6	TRBV5-1	TGCGCCAGCAGCTTGGAAGGAGGTTCTGGTTCACCCCTCCACTTT	CASSLEGGSGSPLHF
NA	once	TRBJ2-2	TRBV6-5	TGTGCCAGCAGTCCTGGACAGAACACCGGGGAGCTGTTTTTT	CASSPGQNTGELFF
NA	NA	TRBJ2-7	TRBV27	TGTGCCAGCAGTTTATCGCTACCCTTAGCATCGCTTCGCGAGCAGTACTTC	CASSLSLPLASLREQYF
NA	NA	TRBJ1-1	TRBV6-5	TGTGCCAGCAGTTACTCACGGGTTAAGATGAGCACTGAAGCTTTCTTT	CASSYSRVKMSTEAFF
TRBD2	few	TRBJ2-7	TRBV29-1	TGCAGCGTGGGAACGGCCGGCGGGAGTTTCAACGAGCAGTACTTC	CSVGTAGGSFNEQYF
NA	NA	TRBJ1-3	TRBV5-6	TGTGCCAGCAGAAAAACAGGGTCCGGAAACACCATATATTTT	CASRKTGSGNTIYF
TRBD1	NA	TRBJ2-7	TRBV6-5	TGTGCCAGCAGGACACCGACAGGGACCCCCTACGAGCAGTACTTC	CASRTPTGTPYEQYF
NA	NA	TRBJ1-3	TRBV2	TGTGCCAGCAGTGAAATGACAACCATATATTTT	CASSEMTTIYF